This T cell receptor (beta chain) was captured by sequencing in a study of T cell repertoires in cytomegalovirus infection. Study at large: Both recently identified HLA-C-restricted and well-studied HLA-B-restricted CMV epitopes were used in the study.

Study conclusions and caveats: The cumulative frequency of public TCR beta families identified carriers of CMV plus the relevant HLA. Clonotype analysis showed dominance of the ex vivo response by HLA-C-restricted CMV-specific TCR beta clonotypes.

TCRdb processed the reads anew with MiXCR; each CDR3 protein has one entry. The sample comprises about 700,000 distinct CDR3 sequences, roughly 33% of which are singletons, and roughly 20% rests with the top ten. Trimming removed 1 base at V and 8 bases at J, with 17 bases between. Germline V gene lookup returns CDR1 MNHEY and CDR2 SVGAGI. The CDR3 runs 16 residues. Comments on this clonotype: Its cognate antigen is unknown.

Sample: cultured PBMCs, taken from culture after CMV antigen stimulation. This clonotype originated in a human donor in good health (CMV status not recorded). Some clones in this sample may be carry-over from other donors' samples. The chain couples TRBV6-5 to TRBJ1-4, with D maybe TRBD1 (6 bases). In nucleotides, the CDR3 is TGTGCCAGCAGTTACTACAGGGAGGGGGATTGGGAAAAACTGTTTTTT. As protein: CASSYYREGDWEKLFF.